This entry concerns a single T cell receptor (beta chain). The entry originates in a study of blood T cell repertoires in COVID-19. TCRdb keeps only in-frame clones here, not all; method: immunoSEQ multiplex PCR. The table records approximately 110,000 clones, about 74% of them present only once. The ends were cut back, 2 bases at V and 0 bases at J, with 11 bases in the middle. CDR1 is ENHRY and CDR2 is SYGVKD in the germline V gene. This CDR3 is 16 amino acids long. This chain connects TRBV10-3 to TRBJ2-1; the D gene is possibly TRBD2 (5 bases). The origin of this receptor is a man older than 75 with COVID-19, enrolled during active disease. Sequenced material: peripheral blood. The CDR3 region is CAISEASGSSYNEQFF. DNA of the CDR3: TGTGCCATCAGTGAGGCCTCGGGAAGCTCCTACAATGAGCAGTTCTTC.